The entry below gives a single T cell receptor (beta chain) sequence along with its context. Antigen: not known. This record comes from a study of pediatric ulcerative colitis. Study-level results: Repertoires came from total lymphocyte DNA, so rare subsets like regulatory T cells may be missed. Rectal repertoires separated controls, mild-moderate and acute severe colitis.

Sequencing was performed with immunoSEQ multiplex PCR; in TCRdb, only in-frame clones are kept and a portion is missing. Of 12,000 to 15,000 clones listed, more than 80% are singletons. There are 17 residues in the CDR3. CDR1 KGHSH and CDR2 LQKENI come from the germline V gene. V trimming: 3 bases; J trimming: 6 bases; junction bases outside the gene matches: 12. This rearrangement joins TRBV18 to TRBJ1-5; TRBD1 matches 9 bases. The sequenced material came from blood. This receptor was obtained from a boy aged 10-17 years with moderate ulcerative colitis. The CDR3 nucleotides are TGTGCCAGCTCACCTTACGGGACAGGGTTCCAAGGTCAGCCCCAGCATTTT. Translation gives CASSPYGTGFQGQPQHF.